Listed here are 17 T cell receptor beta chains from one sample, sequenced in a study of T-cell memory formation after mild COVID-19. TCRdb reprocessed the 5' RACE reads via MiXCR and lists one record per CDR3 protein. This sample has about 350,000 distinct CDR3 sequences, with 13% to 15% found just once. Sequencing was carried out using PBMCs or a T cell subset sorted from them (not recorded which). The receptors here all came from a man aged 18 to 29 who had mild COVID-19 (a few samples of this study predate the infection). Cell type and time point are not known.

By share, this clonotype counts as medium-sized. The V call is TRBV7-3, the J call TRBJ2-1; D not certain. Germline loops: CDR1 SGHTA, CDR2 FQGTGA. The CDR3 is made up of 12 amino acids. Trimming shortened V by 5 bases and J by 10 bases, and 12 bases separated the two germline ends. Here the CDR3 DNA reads TGTGCCAGCAGCGCCACCCTGGGCGAGCAGTTCTTC. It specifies CASSATLGEQFF.

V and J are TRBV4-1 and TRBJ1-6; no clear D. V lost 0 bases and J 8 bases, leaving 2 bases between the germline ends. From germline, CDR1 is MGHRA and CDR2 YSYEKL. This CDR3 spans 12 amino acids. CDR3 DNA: TGCGCCAGCAGCCAAGATGATTCACCCCTCCACTTT. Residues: CASSQDDSPLHF.

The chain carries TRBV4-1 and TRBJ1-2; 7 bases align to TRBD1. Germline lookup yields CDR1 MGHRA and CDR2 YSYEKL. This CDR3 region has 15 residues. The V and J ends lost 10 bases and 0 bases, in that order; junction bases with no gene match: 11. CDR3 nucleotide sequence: TGCGCCACGAGACCACAGGGGAGCGCTAACTATGGCTACACCTTC. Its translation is CATRPQGSANYGYTF.

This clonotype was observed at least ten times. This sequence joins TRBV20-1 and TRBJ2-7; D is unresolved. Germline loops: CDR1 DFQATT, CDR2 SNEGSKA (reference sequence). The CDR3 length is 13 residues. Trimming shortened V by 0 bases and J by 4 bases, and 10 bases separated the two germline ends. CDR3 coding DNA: TGCAGTGCTAGAGAGAGGACGGATTACGAGCAGTACTTC. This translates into CSARERTDYEQYF.

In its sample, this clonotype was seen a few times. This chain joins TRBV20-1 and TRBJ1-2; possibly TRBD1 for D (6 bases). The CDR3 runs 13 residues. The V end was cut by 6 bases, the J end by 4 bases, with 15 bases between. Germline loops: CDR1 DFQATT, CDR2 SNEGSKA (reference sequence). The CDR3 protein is CSAGGTGLYGYTF. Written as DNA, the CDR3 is TGCAGTGCAGGGGGAACAGGGCTCTATGGCTACACCTTC.

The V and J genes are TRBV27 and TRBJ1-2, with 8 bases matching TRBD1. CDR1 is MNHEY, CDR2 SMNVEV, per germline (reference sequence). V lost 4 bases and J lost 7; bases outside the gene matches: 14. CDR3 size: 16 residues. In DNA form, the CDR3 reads TGTGCCAGCAGTTCCGGACAGGGCCTCGGAGGGAGTGGCTACACCTTC. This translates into CASSSGQGLGGSGYTF.

CDR3 residues: CASSPQAMNTEAFF. Here the CDR3 DNA reads TGTGCCAGCAGCCCCCAGGCCATGAACACTGAAGCTTTCTTT. The genes are TRBV6-5 and TRBJ1-1, with D uncertain. CDR1 is MNHEY and CDR2 is SVGAGI in the germline V gene. Trimming took 6 bases from V and 0 from J, leaving 11 bases between them. The CDR3 totals 14 residues.

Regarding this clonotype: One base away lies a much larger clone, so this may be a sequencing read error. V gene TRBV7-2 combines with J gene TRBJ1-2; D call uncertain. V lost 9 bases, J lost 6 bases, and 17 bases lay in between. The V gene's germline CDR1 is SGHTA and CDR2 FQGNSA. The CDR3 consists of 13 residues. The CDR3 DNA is TGTGCCAGAAGCCCTACCCCCCAGGATGGCTACACCTTC. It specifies CARSPTPQDGYTF.

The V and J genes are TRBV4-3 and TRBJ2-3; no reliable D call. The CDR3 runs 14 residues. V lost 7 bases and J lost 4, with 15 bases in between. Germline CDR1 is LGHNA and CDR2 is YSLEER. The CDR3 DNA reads TGCGCCAGCAACAAATTTCAGGTGCCAGATACGCAGTATTTT. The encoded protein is CASNKFQVPDTQYF.

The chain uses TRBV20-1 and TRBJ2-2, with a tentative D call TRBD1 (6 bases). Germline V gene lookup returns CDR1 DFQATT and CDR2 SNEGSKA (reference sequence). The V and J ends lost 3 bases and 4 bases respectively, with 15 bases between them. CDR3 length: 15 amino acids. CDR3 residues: CSASGGRAGTGELFF. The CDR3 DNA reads TGCAGTGCTAGTGGGGGCAGGGCGGGCACCGGGGAGCTGTTTTTT.

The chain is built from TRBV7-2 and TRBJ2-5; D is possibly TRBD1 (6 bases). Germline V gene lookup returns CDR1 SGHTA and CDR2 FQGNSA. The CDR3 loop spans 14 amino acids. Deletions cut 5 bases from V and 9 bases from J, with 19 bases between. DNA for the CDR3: TGTGCCAGCAGCCCTACCGGGACCGGGACATCCCAGTACTTC. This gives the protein CASSPTGTGTSQYF.

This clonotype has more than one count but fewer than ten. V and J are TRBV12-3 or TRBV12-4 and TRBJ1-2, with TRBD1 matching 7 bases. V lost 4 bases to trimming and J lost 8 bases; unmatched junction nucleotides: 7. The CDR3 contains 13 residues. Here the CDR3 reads CASSSGTAMGYTF. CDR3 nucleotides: TGTGCCAGCAGTTCCGGGACAGCGATGGGCTACACCTTC.

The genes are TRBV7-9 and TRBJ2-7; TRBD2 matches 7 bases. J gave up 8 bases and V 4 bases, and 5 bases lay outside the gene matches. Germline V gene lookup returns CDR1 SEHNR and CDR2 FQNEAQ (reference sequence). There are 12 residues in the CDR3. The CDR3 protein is CASSWEGYKQYF. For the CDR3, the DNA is TGTGCCAGCAGCTGGGAGGGATACAAGCAGTACTTC.

Written as DNA, the CDR3 is TGTGCCAGCAGTCTCCGAGATTCCACAACTAATGAAAAACTGTTTTTT. This gives the protein CASSLRDSTTNEKLFF. The rearrangement uses TRBV28 and TRBJ1-4; no clear D gene. Germline values: CDR1 MDHEN, CDR2 SYDVKM. CDR3 length: 16 amino acids. The V end lost 5 bases, the J end lost 0 bases, and 13 bases lay between the germline ends.

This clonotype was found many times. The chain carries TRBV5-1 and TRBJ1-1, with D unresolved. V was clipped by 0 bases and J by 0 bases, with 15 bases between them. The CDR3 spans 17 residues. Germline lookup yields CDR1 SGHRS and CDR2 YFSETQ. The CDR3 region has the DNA TGCGCCAGCAGCTTGGTTCCGACCGTCAATATGAACACTGAAGCTTTCTTT. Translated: CASSLVPTVNMNTEAFF. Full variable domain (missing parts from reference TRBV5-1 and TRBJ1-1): KAGVTQTPRYLIKTRGQQVTLSCSPISGHRSVSWYQQTPGQGLQFLFEYFSETQRNKGNFPGRFSGRQFSNSRSEMNVSTLELGDSALYLCASSLVPTVNMNTEAFFGQGTRLTVV.

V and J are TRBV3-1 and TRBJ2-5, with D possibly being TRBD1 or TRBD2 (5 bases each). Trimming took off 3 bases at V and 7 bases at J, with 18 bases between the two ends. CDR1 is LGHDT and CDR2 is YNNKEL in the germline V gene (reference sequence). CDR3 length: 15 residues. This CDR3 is CASSHGTSVFGTQYF. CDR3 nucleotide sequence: TGTGCCAGCAGCCACGGGACCTCGGTGTTTGGGACCCAGTACTTC.

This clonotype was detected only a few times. CDR3 sequence reads: CASSQGISGGETQYF. Written as DNA, the CDR3 is TGTGCCAGCAGCCAAGGAATTAGCGGGGGAGAGACCCAGTACTTC. The chain has TRBV3-1 and TRBJ2-5, with 9 bases that match TRBD2. J lost 4 bases, V lost 1 base, and 4 bases had no gene match. The CDR3 covers 15 residues. Germline V CDR1 and CDR2: LGHDT, YNNKEL (reference sequence).